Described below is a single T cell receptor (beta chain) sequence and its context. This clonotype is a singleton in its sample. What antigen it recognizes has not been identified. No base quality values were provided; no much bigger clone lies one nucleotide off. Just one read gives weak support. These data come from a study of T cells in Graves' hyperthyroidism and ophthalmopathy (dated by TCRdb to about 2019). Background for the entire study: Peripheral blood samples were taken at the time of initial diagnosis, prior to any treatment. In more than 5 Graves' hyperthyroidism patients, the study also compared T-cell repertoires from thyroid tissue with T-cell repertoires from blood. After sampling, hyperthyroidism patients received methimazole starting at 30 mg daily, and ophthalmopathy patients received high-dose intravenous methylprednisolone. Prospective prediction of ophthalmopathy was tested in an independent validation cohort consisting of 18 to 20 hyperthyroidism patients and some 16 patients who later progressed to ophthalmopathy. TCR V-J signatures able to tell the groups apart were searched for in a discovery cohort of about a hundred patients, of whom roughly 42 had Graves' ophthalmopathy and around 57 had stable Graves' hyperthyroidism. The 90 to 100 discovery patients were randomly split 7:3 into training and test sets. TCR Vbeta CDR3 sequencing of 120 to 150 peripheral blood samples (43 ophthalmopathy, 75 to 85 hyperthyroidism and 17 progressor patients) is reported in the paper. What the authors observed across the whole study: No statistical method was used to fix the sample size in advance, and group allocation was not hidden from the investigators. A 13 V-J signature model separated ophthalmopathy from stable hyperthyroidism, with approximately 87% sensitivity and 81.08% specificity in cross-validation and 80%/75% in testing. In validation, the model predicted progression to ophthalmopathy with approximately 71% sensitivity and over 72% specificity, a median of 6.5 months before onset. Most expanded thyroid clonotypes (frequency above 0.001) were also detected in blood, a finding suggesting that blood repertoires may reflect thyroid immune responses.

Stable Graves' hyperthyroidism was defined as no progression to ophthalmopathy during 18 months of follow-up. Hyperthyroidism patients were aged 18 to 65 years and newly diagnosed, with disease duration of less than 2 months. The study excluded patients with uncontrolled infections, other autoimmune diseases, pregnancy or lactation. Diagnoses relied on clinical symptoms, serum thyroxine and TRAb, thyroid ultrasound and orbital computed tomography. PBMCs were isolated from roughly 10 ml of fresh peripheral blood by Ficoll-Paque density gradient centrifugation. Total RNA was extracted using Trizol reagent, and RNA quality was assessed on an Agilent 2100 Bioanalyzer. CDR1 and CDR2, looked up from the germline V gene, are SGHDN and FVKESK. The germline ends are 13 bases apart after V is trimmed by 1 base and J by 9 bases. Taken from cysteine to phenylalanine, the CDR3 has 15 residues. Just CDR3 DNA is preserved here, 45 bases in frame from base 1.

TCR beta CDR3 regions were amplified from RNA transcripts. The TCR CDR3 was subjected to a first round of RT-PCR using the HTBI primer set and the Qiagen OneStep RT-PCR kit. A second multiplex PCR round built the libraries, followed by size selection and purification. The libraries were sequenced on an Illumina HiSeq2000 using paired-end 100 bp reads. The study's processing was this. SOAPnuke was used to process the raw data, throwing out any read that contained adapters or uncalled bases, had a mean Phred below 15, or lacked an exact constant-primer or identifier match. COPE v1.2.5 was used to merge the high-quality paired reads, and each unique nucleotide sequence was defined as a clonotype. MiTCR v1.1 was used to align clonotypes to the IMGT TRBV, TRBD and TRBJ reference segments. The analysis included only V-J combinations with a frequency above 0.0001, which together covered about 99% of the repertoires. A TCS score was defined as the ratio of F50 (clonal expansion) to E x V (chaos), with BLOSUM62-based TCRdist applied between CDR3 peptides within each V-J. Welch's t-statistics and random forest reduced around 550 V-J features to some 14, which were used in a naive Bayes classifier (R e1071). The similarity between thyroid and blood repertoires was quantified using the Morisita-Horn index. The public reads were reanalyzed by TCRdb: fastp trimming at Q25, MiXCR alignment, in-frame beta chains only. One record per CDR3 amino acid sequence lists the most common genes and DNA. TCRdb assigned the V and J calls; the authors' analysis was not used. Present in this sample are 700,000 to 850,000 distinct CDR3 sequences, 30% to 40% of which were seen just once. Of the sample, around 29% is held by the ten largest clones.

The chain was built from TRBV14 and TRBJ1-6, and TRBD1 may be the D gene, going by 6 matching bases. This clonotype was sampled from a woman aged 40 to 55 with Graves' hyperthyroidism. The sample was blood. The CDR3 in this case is CASSQGGGQGSPLHF. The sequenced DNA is TGTGCCAGCAGCCAAGGAGGGGGGCAAGGTTCACCCCTCCACTTT.